These T cell receptor beta chains were read from a single sample in a study of CD8 T cells in ankylosing spondylitis. TCRdb ran MiXCR on the 5' RACE reads and lists one entry per CDR3 protein. This table holds about 69,000 distinct CDR3 sequences, over 4% found once. The sequenced material came from blood, either unsorted or a sorted T cell fraction (not recorded which). These receptors were collected from a male donor with ankylosing spondylitis or in good health (not recorded which). The CDR3 runs from the conserved cysteine through the conserved F or W. The order of the fields is D gene, V gene, clone size, J gene, CDR3 DNA, CDR3 protein. A D gene is named only where the DNA matches it firmly. Clone size is given as once, few or many counts, or a class when the clone is expanded.

d_gene: NA; v_gene: TRBV10-3; abundance: many; j_gene: TRBJ2-6; CDR3nt: TGTGCCATCACCGGGCCGGGCTCTGGGGCCAACGTCCTGACTTTC; CDR3aa: CAITGPGSGANVLTF
d_gene: TRBD1; v_gene: TRBV4-1; abundance: many; j_gene: TRBJ2-7; CDR3nt: TGCGCCAGCAGCCAAGGACAGGGACGAACCTACGAGCAGTACTTC; CDR3aa: CASSQGQGRTYEQYF
d_gene: NA; v_gene: TRBV20-1; abundance: many; j_gene: TRBJ2-1; CDR3nt: TGCAGTGCTAGAGAGGGTTATGAGCAGTTCTTC; CDR3aa: CSAREGYEQFF
d_gene: TRBD1; v_gene: TRBV12-3/TRBV12-4; abundance: many; j_gene: TRBJ2-7; CDR3nt: TGTGCCAGCAGTAACCTAGACAGGGTCGGCGAGCAGTACTTC; CDR3aa: CASSNLDRVGEQYF
d_gene: NA; v_gene: TRBV2; abundance: many; j_gene: TRBJ2-5; CDR3nt: TGTGCCAGCAGTGTTAGATTGGAGACCCAGTACTTC; CDR3aa: CASSVRLETQYF
d_gene: NA; v_gene: TRBV20-1; abundance: once; j_gene: TRBJ1-2; CDR3nt: TGCAGTGCTAGACGCGAACAATATGGCTACACCTTC; CDR3aa: CSARREQYGYTF
d_gene: TRBD2; v_gene: TRBV5-1; abundance: many; j_gene: TRBJ2-1; CDR3nt: TGCGCCAGCAGCTTGGAGCCTAGCGGGCGGAACTCCTACAATGAGCAGTTCTTC; CDR3aa: CASSLEPSGRNSYNEQFF
d_gene: NA; v_gene: TRBV7-2; abundance: many; j_gene: TRBJ2-2; CDR3nt: TGTGCCAGCAGCTTAGGTCGAACCGGGGAGCTGTTTTTT; CDR3aa: CASSLGRTGELFF
d_gene: TRBD1; v_gene: TRBV5-1; abundance: many; j_gene: TRBJ1-1; CDR3nt: TGCGCCAGCAGCTGGGGACAGGGGCGTAACACTGAAGCTTTCTTT; CDR3aa: CASSWGQGRNTEAFF
d_gene: NA; v_gene: TRBV5-1; abundance: many; j_gene: TRBJ1-1; CDR3nt: TGCGCCAGCAGCTTCGGGGGAGAAGCTTTCTTT; CDR3aa: CASSFGGEAFF
d_gene: NA; v_gene: TRBV5-1; abundance: many; j_gene: TRBJ1-6; CDR3nt: TGCGCCAGCAGCTTGGTCAGGGGAGGAGAATCACCCCTCCACTTT; CDR3aa: CASSLVRGGESPLHF
d_gene: NA; v_gene: TRBV7-7; abundance: many; j_gene: TRBJ2-5; CDR3nt: TGTGCTAGCAGCTTAGTATGGGCAGAGACCCAGTACTTC; CDR3aa: CASSLVWAETQYF
d_gene: NA; v_gene: TRBV6-1; abundance: many; j_gene: TRBJ2-5; CDR3nt: TGTGCCAGCAGTGAAGAAAGAGGAAAGACCCAGTACTTC; CDR3aa: CASSEERGKTQYF
d_gene: TRBD1; v_gene: TRBV29-1; abundance: many; j_gene: TRBJ2-1; CDR3nt: TGCAGCGGGACTGGGACAGCATACAATGAGCAGTTCTTC; CDR3aa: CSGTGTAYNEQFF
d_gene: NA; v_gene: TRBV10-3; abundance: many; j_gene: TRBJ2-1; CDR3nt: TGTGCCATCAGTCCTAATCGCGGAGATGAGCAGTTCTTC; CDR3aa: CAISPNRGDEQFF
d_gene: NA; v_gene: TRBV5-1; abundance: many; j_gene: TRBJ2-7; CDR3nt: TGCGCCAGCAGCCGGGGAGTGTTCCCCTACGAGCAGTACTTC; CDR3aa: CASSRGVFPYEQYF
d_gene: NA; v_gene: TRBV12-3/TRBV12-4; abundance: many; j_gene: TRBJ2-2; CDR3nt: TGTGCCAGCACCGAGCGGAACACCGGGGAGCTGTTTTTT; CDR3aa: CASTERNTGELFF
d_gene: TRBD2; v_gene: TRBV7-2; abundance: few; j_gene: TRBJ2-1; CDR3nt: TGTGCCAGCAGCAAAAGCGGGGGGACCTCCTACAATGAGCAGTTCTTC; CDR3aa: CASSKSGGTSYNEQFF
d_gene: NA; v_gene: TRBV29-1; abundance: many; j_gene: TRBJ2-2; CDR3nt: TGCAGCGTTCGCAACAGGGTGGGCACCGGGGAGCTGTTTTTT; CDR3aa: CSVRNRVGTGELFF
d_gene: NA; v_gene: TRBV18; abundance: many; j_gene: TRBJ2-3; CDR3nt: TGTGCCAGCTCACCCTTGGGACCACCCCTAAGGGATACGCAGTATTTT; CDR3aa: CASSPLGPPLRDTQYF
d_gene: TRBD1; v_gene: TRBV7-2; abundance: many; j_gene: TRBJ2-7; CDR3nt: TGTGCCAGCAGCCTGCGGGGACAGGCAGCTTTCGAGCAGTACTTC; CDR3aa: CASSLRGQAAFEQYF
d_gene: NA; v_gene: TRBV5-1; abundance: many; j_gene: TRBJ2-2; CDR3nt: TGCGCCAGCAGCTTGGCTCCGGGCTCGAACACCGGGGAGCTGTTTTTT; CDR3aa: CASSLAPGSNTGELFF
d_gene: NA; v_gene: TRBV7-8; abundance: many; j_gene: TRBJ2-7; CDR3nt: TGTGCCAGCAGCTTAAAACAGGGACAAGACTACGAGCAGTACTTC; CDR3aa: CASSLKQGQDYEQYF